Shown below are 16 T cell receptor gamma chains from a single sample sequenced in a study of human gamma delta and Vdelta1 T cells (dated by TCRdb to 2017 to 2018). Libraries were constructed by PCR. Sequencing instrument: Illumina MiSeq. TCRdb called clones afresh from the public reads with CATT; identical DNA rows were later merged. Present in this sample are fewer than 3,500 gamma-chain clones, 5.2% of which were seen just once. The ten largest clones add up to approximately 13% of the sample. The sample consisted of naive CD27+ Vdelta1 gamma-delta T cells from blood. The receptor set was obtained from a human donor in good health.

Comments on this clone: The translation of this DNA and the TCRdb protein of a much larger clone differ at residue 4, probably owing to a read error; the protein shown here is translated from the DNA. The chain links TRGV5 to TRGJ1 or TRGJ2. V gave up 8 bases and J gave up 7 bases; unmatched junction bases: 11. Germline V CDR1 and CDR2: VINAFY, YDVSNSKD. The CDR3 loop spans 12 amino acids. CDR3 sequence (DNA): TGTGCCACCTTTGACAGGCCCTATAAGAAACTCTTT. Translating it yields CATFDRPYKKLF.

A remark on this clone: TCRdb lists the protein of a much larger clone for this DNA, which differs at residues 5 and 8, so this is likely a read error; the protein given here is translated from the DNA itself. The rearrangement uses TRGV9 and TRGJ1 or TRGJ2. Looked up from germline, CDR1 is GITISATS and CDR2 is ISYDGTV (reference sequence). The CDR3 covers 12 residues. The CDR3 nucleotides are TGTGCCTTGGAGGGGAATTATGATAAGAAACTCTTT. As protein: CALEGNYDKKLF.

This clone is termed medium-sized. The gene calls are TRGV3 and TRGJ1 or TRGJ2. Losses at the gene ends were 2 bases for V and 10 bases for J; bases not matched to a gene: 5. Per the germline V gene, CDR1 is VTNTFY and CDR2 is YDVSTARD (reference sequence). The CDR3 has 11 residues. The chain's CDR3 is CATWDKGKKLF. As DNA, the CDR3 is TGTGCCACCTGGGACAAAGGGAAGAAACTCTTT.

The gene calls are TRGV8 and TRGJ1 or TRGJ2. In the absence of a J gene in TCRdb, the DNA was matched to germline to assign it here. This CDR3 is built from 13 residues. The J segment lost 12 bases and the V segment lost 5 bases, leaving 16 bases of the junction unmatched. Per the germline V gene, CDR1 is VENAVY and CDR2 is YDSYNSRV. CDR3 loop: CATWAQYSQGKLF. As DNA, the CDR3 is TGTGCCACCTGGGCACAATACTCCCAGGGGAAACTCTTT.

By its share, this clone is medium-sized. In the same sample, other DNA sequences code for this CDR3. The V call is TRGV2, the J call TRGJ1 or TRGJ2. The V gene end was trimmed by 1 base and the J gene end by 0 bases; junction bases not matched to a gene: 3. The CDR3 extends over 14 amino acids. Germline V gene sequence: CDR1 EGSNGY, CDR2 YDSYNSKV. The CDR3 is CATWDGPNYYKKLF. The CDR3 nucleotides are TGTGCCACCTGGGACGGACCGAATTATTATAAGAAACTCTTT.

This clone appeared a few times. The gene calls are TRGV8 and TRGJP2. CDR1 and CDR2 from the germline V gene are VENAVY and YDSYNSRV. Trimming cost V 2 bases and J 6 bases; bases outside gene matches: 6. This CDR3 has 14 amino acids. The CDR3 is CATWDMSGDWIKTF. The CDR3 coding sequence is TGTGCCACCTGGGATATGAGTGGTGATTGGATCAAGACGTTT.

This clone was counted only a few times. TCRdb assigns this DNA the protein of a much larger clone, which departs from its translation at residue 4; this likely reflects a read error, and the protein shown comes from translating the DNA. The gene calls are TRGV5 and TRGJ1 or TRGJ2. Germline CDR1 and CDR2: VINAFY and YDVSNSKD. This CDR3 region has 12 residues. The CDR3 DNA follows: TGTGCCACCGGGGAGTTTTATTATAAGAAACTCTTT. Translating it yields CATGEFYYKKLF.

There are a few counts of this clone. A read error may explain this, as a much larger clone is one base away. This chain joins TRGV9 and TRGJ1 or TRGJ2. Trimming cost V 3 bases and J 4 bases; bases outside gene matches: 12. The CDR3 runs 15 residues. CDR1 and CDR2 (germline): GITISATS, ISYDGTV (reference sequence). As DNA, the CDR3 is TGTGCCTTGTGGGAGCCCCCGCCGAAGTATTATAAGAAACTCTTT. Translated, it gives CALWEPPPKYYKKLF.

This clone was recorded a few times. The protein in TCRdb stems from a much larger clone and differs at residue 9 from this DNA's translation, likely a read error; here the protein is translated from the DNA. The V and J genes are TRGV9 and TRGJ1 or TRGJ2. Germline V CDR1 and CDR2: GITISATS, ISYDGTV (reference sequence). The CDR3 runs 14 residues. J lost 5 bases, V lost 3 bases, and 10 bases had no gene match. CDR3 amino acids: CALWEPALHYKKLF. Written as DNA, the CDR3 is TGTGCCTTGTGGGAGCCAGCCCTTCATTATAAGAAACTCTTT.

Note on this clone: A much larger clone sits a single nucleotide away, making a read error possible. The chain uses TRGV3 and TRGJ1 or TRGJ2. The germline V gene has CDR1 VTNTFY and CDR2 YDVSTARD (reference sequence). The CDR3 has 15 residues. The CDR3 DNA sequence: TGTGCCGCCTGGGACAGGCGATTAAAGTATTATAAGAAACTCTTT. It is translated as CAAWDRRLKYYKKLF.

This clone qualifies as large (0.1 to 1%). The J gene is TRGJ1 or TRGJ2, the V gene TRGV2. Trimming cost V 0 bases and J 9 bases; bases outside gene matches: 2. CDR1 EGSNGY and CDR2 YDSYNSKV come from the germline V gene. CDR3 size: 11 residues. This chain's CDR3 is CATWDGFKKLF. DNA for the CDR3: TGTGCCACCTGGGACGGGTTTAAGAAACTCTTT.

The V gene is TRGV2, the J gene TRGJ1 or TRGJ2. TCRdb offers no J gene call, so here the DNA was matched to germline to obtain one. Losses at the gene ends were 0 bases for V and 3 bases for J; bases not matched to a gene: 11. In germline, CDR1 is EGSNGY, CDR2 YDSYNSKV. CDR3 length: 16 residues. This CDR3 reads CATWDGPSAPYYKKLF. The CDR3 nucleotides read TGTGCCACCTGGGACGGGCCCTCAGCCCCTTATTATAAGAAACTCTTT.

This clone was picked up a small number of times. Given a far larger clone just one base away, this is likely a sequencing read error. The chain employs TRGV5 and TRGJ1 or TRGJ2. CDR1 and CDR2 (germline): VINAFY, YDVSNSKD. J was trimmed by 7 bases and V by 3 bases; bases with no gene match: 12. The CDR3 is 14 residues long. CDR3 protein: CATWDRGGRYKKLF. The CDR3, as DNA: TGTGCCACCTGGGACCGCGGTGGAAGGTATAAGAAACTCTTT.

A note on this clone: The amino acid sequence in TCRdb belongs to a much larger clone and departs from this DNA's translation at residue 9, likely a sequencing read error; the sequence shown is translated from the DNA. The genes are TRGV9 and TRGJ1 or TRGJ2. The CDR3 sequence is 12 residues long. Germline loops: CDR1 GITISATS, CDR2 ISYDGTV (reference sequence). The CDR3 region has the DNA TGTGCCTTGGAGGTGAATTATTATATGAAACTATTT. Protein: CALEVNYYMKLF.

This clone occurred a few times. For this DNA, TCRdb reports the protein of a much larger clone, which diverges at residue 4, most likely from a read error; the protein presented here is translated directly from the DNA. The same CDR3 is also encoded by other DNA sequences in this sample. The gene calls are TRGV9 and TRGJ1 or TRGJ2. CDR1 and CDR2 (germline): GITISATS, ISYDGTV (reference sequence). This CDR3 spans 12 amino acids. CDR3 loop: CALCEAYYKKLF. CDR3 sequence (DNA): TGTGCCTTGTGTGAGGCATATTATAAGAAACTCTTT.

Concerning this clone itself: A read error is likely here: a far larger clone is one base away. The chain recombines TRGV9 with TRGJ1 or TRGJ2. The CDR3 has 15 amino acids. The germline V gene has CDR1 GITISATS and CDR2 ISYDGTV (reference sequence). Losses at the gene ends were 7 bases for V and 3 bases for J; bases not matched to a gene: 15. CDR3 DNA sequence: TGTGCCTTGTGCGGTTTCCCCCGCCTTTATTATAAGAAACTCTTT. Protein: CALCGFPRLYYKKLF.